This T cell receptor beta chain was sequenced during a study of CD8+ T cells in alopecia areata. About the research overall: Patients received oral tofacitinib, 5 to 10 mg twice daily, for moderate-to-severe alopecia areata. Study conclusions and caveats: Against the mouse data, patients shared TCRs less clearly, possibly for HLA reasons. Scalp samples also yield sequences from resident alphabeta T cells of normal skin. In lesional scalp, particularly from alopecia totalis/universalis, clonality was higher than in normal scalp.

In this sample, this clone turned up many times. Its antigen is still unknown. CDR1 is MNHNS and CDR2 is SASEGT in the germline V gene. CDR3 size: 13 residues. Trimming left V 2 bases short and J 7 bases short, with 9 bases between. cDNA reverse transcribed from extracted RNA served as the sequencing template. Sequencing was performed with immunoSEQ multiplex PCR; in TCRdb, only in-frame clones are kept and a portion is missing. The top ten clones hold over 12% of a sample with 170,000 or so clones, around 60% of them seen once. The TCR comes from a human donor with alopecia areata. The sequenced sample was CD4+ T cells sorted from blood, obtained at week 0. The rearrangement joins TRBV6-1 to TRBJ2-4; D unclear. CDR3 sequence reads: CASSELPRNIQYF. The CDR3 bases are TGTGCCAGCAGTGAACTCCCTAGGAACATTCAGTACTTC.